The subject of this entry is one T cell receptor beta chain. Its antigen is still unknown. This entry comes from a study of T cells expressing NK-cell markers. Study conclusions and caveats: These clonotypes additionally ranked first within the CD3+CD56-NKG2C+ fraction of several donors.

A 5'RACE template switching approach incorporating UMIs was used to make TCR beta cDNA. TCRdb re-analyzed the 5' RACE reads; it lists each CDR3 protein once, without DNA. Here the sample table reports 350,000 to 400,000 distinct CDR3 sequences. This CDR3 contains 12 residues. CDR1 KGHSH and CDR2 LQKENI come from the germline V gene. The material sequenced was blood T cells: a sorted CD56 or NKG2C T cell subset, CD4+ or CD8+ T cells, or bulk PBMC T cells (not recorded which). The V call is TRBV18, the J call TRBJ2-2; absent DNA, TCRdb's TRBD2 call cannot be checked. The TCR comes from a woman in her forties or fifties in good health. CDR3 sequence reads: CATRPATGELFF.